A selection of T cell receptor beta chains follows, all from one sample in a study of T cell responses to AZD1222 COVID-19 vaccine. Clones were sequenced by immunoSEQ multiplex PCR, and TCRdb holds only the in-frame ones, with some missing. The top ten hold 6.9% of the sample, which has under 95,000 clones, roughly 86% seen once. The starting material was peripheral blood, obtained 28 days after the second AZD1222 dose. The receptor set was obtained from an adult who received the AZD1222 COVID-19 vaccine. The CDR3 runs from the conserved cysteine through the conserved F or W. D genes are given only for firm matches. Rows may omit the clone size; those that give it use once, few, many or a size class.

v_gene	d_gene	abundance	j_gene	CDR3nt	CDR3aa
TRBV7-4	NA	NA	TRBJ1-3	TGTGCCAGCACCCCTTTTAGGGGGAGGAACACCATATATTTT	CASTPFRGRNTIYF
TRBV28	NA	NA	TRBJ2-7	TGTGCCAGCAGTTTCTCCTACGAGCAGTACTTC	CASSFSYEQYF
TRBV3-1/TRBV3-2	NA	NA	TRBJ2-2	TGTGCCAGCAGCCAAGATAATGGACCAAACACCGGGGAGCTGTTTTTT	CASSQDNGPNTGELFF
TRBV5-1	NA	NA	TRBJ1-2	TGCGCCAGCAGCACTGGGGCACCTAACTATGGCTACACCTTC	CASSTGAPNYGYTF
TRBV5-1	TRBD2	NA	TRBJ2-3	TGCGCCAGCAGCTTGGTGGCTAGCGGACCCTTAATGAGGATCACAGATACGCAGTATTTT	CASSLVASGPLMRITDTQYF
TRBV5-1	NA	NA	TRBJ2-7	TGCGCCAGCAGCTCCGACCACTACCACCTAACGAGCTACGAGCAGTACTTC	CASSSDHYHLTSYEQYF
TRBV11-2	NA	NA	TRBJ2-7	TGTGCCAGCAGCTTAGGCTCCGAGCAGTACTTC	CASSLGSEQYF
TRBV19	NA	few	TRBJ2-7	TGTGCCAGTAGTAGAGGGTCCGAGCAGTACTTC	CASSRGSEQYF
TRBV12-3/TRBV12-4	NA	NA	TRBJ2-7	TGTGCCAGCAGCCAAAGGGGGTCCTACGAGCAGTACTTC	CASSQRGSYEQYF
TRBV20-1	NA	NA	TRBJ2-7	TGCAGTGCCTACGAGCAGTACTTC	CSAYEQYF
TRBV2	TRBD2	NA	TRBJ2-1	TGTGCCAGCAGCCCCGCTAGCGGGGCCTACAATGAGCAGTTCTTC	CASSPASGAYNEQFF